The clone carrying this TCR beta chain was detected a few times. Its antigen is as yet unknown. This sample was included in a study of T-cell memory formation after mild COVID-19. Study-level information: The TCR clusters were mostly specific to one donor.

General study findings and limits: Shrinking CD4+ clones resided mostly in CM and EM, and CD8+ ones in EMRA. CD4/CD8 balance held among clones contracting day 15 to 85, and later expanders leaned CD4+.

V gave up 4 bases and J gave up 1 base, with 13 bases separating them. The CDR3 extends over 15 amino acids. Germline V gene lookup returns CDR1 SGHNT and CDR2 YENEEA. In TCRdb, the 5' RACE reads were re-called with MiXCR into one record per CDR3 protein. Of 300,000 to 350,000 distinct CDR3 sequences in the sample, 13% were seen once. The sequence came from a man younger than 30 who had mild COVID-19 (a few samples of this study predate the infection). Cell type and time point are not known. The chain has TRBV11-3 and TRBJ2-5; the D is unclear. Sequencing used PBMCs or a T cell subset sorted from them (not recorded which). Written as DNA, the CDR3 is TGTGCCAGCAGCTCCCGGACGGAATCCCAAGAGACCCAGTACTTC. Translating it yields CASSSRTESQETQYF.